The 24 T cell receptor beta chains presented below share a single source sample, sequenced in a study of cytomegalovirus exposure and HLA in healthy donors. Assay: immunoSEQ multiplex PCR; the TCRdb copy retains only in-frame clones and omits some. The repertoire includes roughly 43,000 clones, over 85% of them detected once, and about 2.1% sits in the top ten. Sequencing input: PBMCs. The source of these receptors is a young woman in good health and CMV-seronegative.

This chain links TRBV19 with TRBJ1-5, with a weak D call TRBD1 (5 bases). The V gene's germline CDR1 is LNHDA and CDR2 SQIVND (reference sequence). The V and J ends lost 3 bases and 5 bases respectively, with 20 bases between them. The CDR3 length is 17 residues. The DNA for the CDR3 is TGTGCCAGTAGTATCCCTCTGTGGACAAGCTTCCATCAGCCCCAGCATTTT. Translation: CASSIPLWTSFHQPQHF.

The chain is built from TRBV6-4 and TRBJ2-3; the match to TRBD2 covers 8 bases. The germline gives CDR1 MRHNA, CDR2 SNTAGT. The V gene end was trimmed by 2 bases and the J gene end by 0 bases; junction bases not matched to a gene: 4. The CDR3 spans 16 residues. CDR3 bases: TGTGCCAGCAGTGACGGGGCGGGGGGAAGCACAGATACGCAGTATTTT. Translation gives CASSDGAGGSTDTQYF.

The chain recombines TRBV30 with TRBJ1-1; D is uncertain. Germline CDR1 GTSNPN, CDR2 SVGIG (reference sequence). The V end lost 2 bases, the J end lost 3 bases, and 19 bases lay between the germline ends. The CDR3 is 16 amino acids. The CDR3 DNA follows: TGTGCCTGGAGTAAGCCCCCCCCTTCATTCCACACTGAAGCTTTCTTT. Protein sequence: CAWSKPPPSFHTEAFF.

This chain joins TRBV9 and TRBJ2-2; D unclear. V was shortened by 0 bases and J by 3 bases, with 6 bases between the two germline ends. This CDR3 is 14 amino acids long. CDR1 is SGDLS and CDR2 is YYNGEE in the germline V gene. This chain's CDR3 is CASSVEIYTGELFF. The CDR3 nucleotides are TGTGCCAGCAGCGTAGAAATATACACCGGGGAGCTGTTTTTT.

The DNA for the CDR3 is TGTGCCAGCAGTTTTTCAGGGGGTAAGGTCTATGAGCAGTTCTTC. It encodes CASSFSGGKVYEQFF. The gene calls are TRBV28 and TRBJ2-1, with 7 bases aligning to TRBD1. Trimming took 3 bases from V and 8 from J; bases not matched to a gene: 10. This CDR3 region has 15 residues. The germline gives CDR1 MDHEN, CDR2 SYDVKM.

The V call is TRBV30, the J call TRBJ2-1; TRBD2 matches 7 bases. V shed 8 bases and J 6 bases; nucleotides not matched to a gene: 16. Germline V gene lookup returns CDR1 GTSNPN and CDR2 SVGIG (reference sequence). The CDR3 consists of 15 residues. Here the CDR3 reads CAGRSVGGRANEQFF. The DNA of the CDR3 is TGTGCCGGGCGATCTGTTGGCGGGAGAGCCAATGAGCAGTTCTTC. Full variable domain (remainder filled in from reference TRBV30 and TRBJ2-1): SQTIHQWPATLVQPVGSPLSLECTVEGTSNPNLYWYRQAAGRGLQLLFYSVGIGQISSEVPQNLSASRPQDRQFILSSKKLLLSDSGFYLCAGRSVGGRANEQFFGPGTRLTVL.

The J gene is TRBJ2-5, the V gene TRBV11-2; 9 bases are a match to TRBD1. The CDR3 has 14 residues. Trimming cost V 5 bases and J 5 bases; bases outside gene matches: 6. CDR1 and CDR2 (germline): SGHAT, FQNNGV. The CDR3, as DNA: TGTGCCAGCAGCCTAATGACAGGGGGTGAGACCCAGTACTTC. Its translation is CASSLMTGGETQYF.

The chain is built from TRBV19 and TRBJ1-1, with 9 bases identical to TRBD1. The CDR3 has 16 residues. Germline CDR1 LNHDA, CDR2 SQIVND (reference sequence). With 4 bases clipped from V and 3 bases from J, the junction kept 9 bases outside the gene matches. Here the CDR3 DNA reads TGTGCCAGTAGTACATTACAGGGGGCGCGTGACACTGAAGCTTTCTTT. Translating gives CASSTLQGARDTEAFF.

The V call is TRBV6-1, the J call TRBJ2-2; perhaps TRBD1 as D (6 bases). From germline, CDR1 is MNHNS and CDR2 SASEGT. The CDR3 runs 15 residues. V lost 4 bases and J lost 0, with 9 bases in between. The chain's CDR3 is CASSAWTANTGELFF. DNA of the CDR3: TGTGCCAGCAGTGCATGGACAGCGAACACCGGGGAGCTGTTTTTT.

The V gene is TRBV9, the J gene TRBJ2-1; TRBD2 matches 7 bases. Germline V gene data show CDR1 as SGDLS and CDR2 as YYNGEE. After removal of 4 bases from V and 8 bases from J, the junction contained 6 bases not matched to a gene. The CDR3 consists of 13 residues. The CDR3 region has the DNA TGTGCCAGCAGCTCCCCTAGCGGCTATGAGCAGTTCTTC. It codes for CASSSPSGYEQFF.

The CDR3: CASSQGVGRELVHEQYF. CDR3 DNA sequence: TGTGCCAGCAGCCAAGGGGTAGGCAGGGAATTGGTCCACGAGCAGTACTTC. J is TRBJ2-7 and V is TRBV4-2, with D possibly TRBD1 on 5 matching bases. The germline gives CDR1 LGHNA, CDR2 YNFKEQ. CDR3 size: 17 residues. V lost 1 base and J lost 5, with 21 bases in between.

CDR3 DNA: TGTGCCAGCAGCTCCACCCCCGTAGCGGGGGGGCTGGAGACCCAGTACTTC. Amino acids: CASSSTPVAGGLETQYF. J is TRBJ2-5 and V is TRBV11-1, with 11 bases that match TRBD2. V was clipped by 4 bases and J by 5 bases; unmatched bases: 12. Per germline, CDR1 SGHAT and CDR2 FQDESV (reference sequence). This CDR3 is 17 amino acids long.

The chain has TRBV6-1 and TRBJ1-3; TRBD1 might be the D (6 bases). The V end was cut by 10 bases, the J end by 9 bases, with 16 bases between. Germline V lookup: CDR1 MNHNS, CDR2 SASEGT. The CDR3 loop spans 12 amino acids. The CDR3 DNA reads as TGTGCCATCAGGGGTACCGGGGGCACCATATATTTT. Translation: CAIRGTGGTIYF.

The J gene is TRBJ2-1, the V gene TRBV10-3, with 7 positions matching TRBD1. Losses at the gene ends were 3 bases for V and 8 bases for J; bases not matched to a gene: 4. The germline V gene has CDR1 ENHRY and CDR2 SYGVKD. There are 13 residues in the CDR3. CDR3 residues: CAISDSTGHEQFF. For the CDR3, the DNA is TGTGCCATCAGTGATTCGACAGGGCATGAGCAGTTCTTC.

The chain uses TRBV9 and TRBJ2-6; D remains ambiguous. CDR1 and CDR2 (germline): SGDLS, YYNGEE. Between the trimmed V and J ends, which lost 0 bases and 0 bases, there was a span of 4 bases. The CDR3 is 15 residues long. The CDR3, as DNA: TGTGCCAGCAGCGTAGGGAGCTCTGGGGCCAACGTCCTGACTTTC. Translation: CASSVGSSGANVLTF. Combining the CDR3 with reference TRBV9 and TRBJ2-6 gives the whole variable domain DSGVTQTPKHLITATGQRVTLRCSPRSGDLSVYWYQQSLDQGLQFLIQYYNGEERAKGNILERFSAQQFPDLHSELNLSSLELGDSALYFCASSVGSSGANVLTFGAGSRLTVL.

As DNA, the CDR3 is TGTGCCAGCAGCCGAGGACAGGTTCATTACTTC. Translation: CASSRGQVHYF. The J gene is TRBJ2-7, the V gene TRBV6-5; TRBD1 matches 7 bases. V was pared by 6 bases and J by 13 bases, with 9 bases of the junction left unmatched. The germline gives CDR1 MNHEY, CDR2 SVGAGI. The CDR3 has 11 residues.

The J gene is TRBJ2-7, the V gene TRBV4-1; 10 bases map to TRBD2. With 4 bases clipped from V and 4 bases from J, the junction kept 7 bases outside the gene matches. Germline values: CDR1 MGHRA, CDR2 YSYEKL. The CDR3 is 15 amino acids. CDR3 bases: TGCGCCAGCAGCCGAGAACTAGCGGGAAATTACGAGCAGTACTTC. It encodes CASSRELAGNYEQYF.

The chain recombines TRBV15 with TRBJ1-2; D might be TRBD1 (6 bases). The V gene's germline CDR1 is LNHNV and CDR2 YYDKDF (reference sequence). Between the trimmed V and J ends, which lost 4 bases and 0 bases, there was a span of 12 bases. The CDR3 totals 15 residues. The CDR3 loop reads CATSMDSTSNYGYTF. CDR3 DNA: TGTGCCACCAGCATGGACAGTACGTCTAACTATGGCTACACCTTC.

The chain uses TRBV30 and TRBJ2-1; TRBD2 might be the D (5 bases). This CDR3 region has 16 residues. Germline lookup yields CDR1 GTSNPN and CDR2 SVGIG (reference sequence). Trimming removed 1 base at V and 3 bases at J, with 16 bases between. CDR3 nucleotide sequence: TGTGCCTGGAGTGGCCAGGACTCAAAATACTACAATGAGCAGTTCTTC. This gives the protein CAWSGQDSKYYNEQFF. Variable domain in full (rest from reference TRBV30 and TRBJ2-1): SQTIHQWPATLVQPVGSPLSLECTVEGTSNPNLYWYRQAAGRGLQLLFYSVGIGQISSEVPQNLSASRPQDRQFILSSKKLLLSDSGFYLCAWSGQDSKYYNEQFFGPGTRLTVL.

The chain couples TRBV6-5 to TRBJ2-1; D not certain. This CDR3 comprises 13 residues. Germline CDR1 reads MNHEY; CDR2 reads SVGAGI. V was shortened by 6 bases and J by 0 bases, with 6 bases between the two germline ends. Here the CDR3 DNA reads TGTGCCAGCAGAAAGAGCTCCTACAATGAGCAGTTCTTC. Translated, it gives CASRKSSYNEQFF.

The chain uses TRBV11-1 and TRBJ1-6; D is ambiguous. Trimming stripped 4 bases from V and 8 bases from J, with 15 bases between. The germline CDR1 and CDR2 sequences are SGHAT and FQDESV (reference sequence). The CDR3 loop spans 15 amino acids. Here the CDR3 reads CASSSYSGGDSPLHF. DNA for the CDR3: TGTGCCAGCAGCTCGTACTCCGGCGGTGATTCACCCCTCCACTTT.

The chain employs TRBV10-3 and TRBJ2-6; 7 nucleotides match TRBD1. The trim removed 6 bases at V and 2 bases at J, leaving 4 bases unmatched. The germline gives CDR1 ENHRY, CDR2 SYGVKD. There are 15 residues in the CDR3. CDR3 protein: CAISLTGPGANVLTF. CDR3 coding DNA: TGTGCCATCAGCCTGACAGGGCCTGGGGCCAACGTCCTGACTTTC.

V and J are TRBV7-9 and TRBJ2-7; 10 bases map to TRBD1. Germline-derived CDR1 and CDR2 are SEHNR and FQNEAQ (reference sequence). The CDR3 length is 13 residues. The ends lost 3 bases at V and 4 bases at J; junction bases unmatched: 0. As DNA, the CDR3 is TGTGCCAGCAGCTTGGACAGGGGGTACGAGCAGTACTTC. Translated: CASSLDRGYEQYF.

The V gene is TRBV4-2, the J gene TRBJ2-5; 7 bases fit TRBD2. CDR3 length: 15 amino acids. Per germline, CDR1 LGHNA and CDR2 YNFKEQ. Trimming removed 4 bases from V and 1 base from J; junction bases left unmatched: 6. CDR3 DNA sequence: TGTGCCAGCAGCCTCCGTTCGGGGGGCCAAGAGACCCAGTACTTC. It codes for CASSLRSGGQETQYF.